The rows below give T cell receptor beta chains drawn from one sample of a study of blood T cell repertoires in COVID-19. Clones were read by immunoSEQ multiplex PCR, and TCRdb kept only the in-frame ones, dropping some. The data show approximately 89,000 clones, with approximately 75% seen just once and about 13% held by the top ten. The material sequenced was peripheral blood. These receptors all come from a human donor in a cohort sampled during active COVID-19. Both conserved end residues are part of each CDR3. A D gene is named only where the DNA matches it firmly. Only some rows state a clone size, as once, few, many or a class for expanded clones.

D: TRBD2
size: .
J: TRBJ2-7
V: TRBV6-5
DNA: TGTGCCAGCAGTTACCTGGAGGGAGGGAATACCTACGAGCAGTACTTC
CDR3: CASSYLEGGNTYEQYF

D: .
size: .
J: TRBJ2-1
V: TRBV7-2
DNA: TGTGCCAGCAGCTTAAGGCTTAGGGAGGCAGAGCAGTTCTTC
CDR3: CASSLRLREAEQFF

D: .
size: .
J: TRBJ1-4
V: TRBV12-3/TRBV12-4
DNA: TGTGCCAGCAGTTTTCAGGTATATGAAAAACTGTTTTTT
CDR3: CASSFQVYEKLFF

D: TRBD1
size: .
J: TRBJ1-1
V: TRBV19
DNA: TGTGCCAGTAGTATCCAGGGGGTCAAGAACACTGAAGCTTTCTTT
CDR3: CASSIQGVKNTEAFF

D: .
size: .
J: TRBJ1-5
V: TRBV18
DNA: TGTGCCAGCTCACCACGTTCCGGGGGGAATCAGCCCCAGCATTTT
CDR3: CASSPRSGGNQPQHF

D: .
size: .
J: TRBJ1-1
V: TRBV28
DNA: TGTGCCAGCAGCAGCCGGGGTCGTATGGAAGCTTTCTTT
CDR3: CASSSRGRMEAFF

D: .
size: .
J: TRBJ1-3
V: TRBV27
DNA: TGTGCCAGAGGGGGACGCGGTTGGAGAAACACCATATATTTT
CDR3: CARGGRGWRNTIYF

D: .
size: .
J: TRBJ1-2
V: TRBV5-1
DNA: TGCGCCAGCAGCGCCCAGGGCCCTGGGTACGGCTATGGCTACACCTTC
CDR3: CASSAQGPGYGYGYTF

D: .
size: .
J: TRBJ2-7
V: TRBV6-5
DNA: TGTGCCAGCAGTTACTCGAAAGGGGACTACGAGCAGTACTTC
CDR3: CASSYSKGDYEQYF

D: TRBD1
size: .
J: TRBJ2-3
V: TRBV2
DNA: TGTGCCAGCAGAGCCGGGACAGGGAAAGCAGATACGCAGTATTTT
CDR3: CASRAGTGKADTQYF

D: TRBD1
size: .
J: TRBJ1-1
V: TRBV7-2
DNA: TGTGCCAGCAGCCGCCAGACAGGGGGCTTGACTGAAGCTTTCTTT
CDR3: CASSRQTGGLTEAFF

D: .
size: .
J: TRBJ2-2
V: TRBV5-6
DNA: TGTGCCAGCAGCTTAATAGAACCCGGGGAGCTGTTTTTT
CDR3: CASSLIEPGELFF

D: .
size: .
J: TRBJ1-2
V: TRBV4-3
DNA: TGCGCCAGCAGCAGGAAGTACCCAGACAGTACCAACTATGGCTACACCTTC
CDR3: CASSRKYPDSTNYGYTF

D: TRBD1
size: .
J: TRBJ2-3
V: TRBV6-5
DNA: TGTGCCAGCGGCCGGACAGGGGGAAGCACAGATACGCAGTATTTT
CDR3: CASGRTGGSTDTQYF

D: TRBD1
size: once
J: TRBJ2-3
V: TRBV18
DNA: TGTGCCAGCTCACCGGGACAGGGAACAGATACGCAGTATTTT
CDR3: CASSPGQGTDTQYF

D: .
size: .
J: TRBJ2-5
V: TRBV5-1
DNA: TGCGCCAGCAGCCGGACCGGACTGGGACAAGAGACCCAGTACTTC
CDR3: CASSRTGLGQETQYF